The 30 T cell receptor beta chains given below trace back to one sample, sequenced in a study. Via MiXCR, TCRdb re-called the 5' RACE reads, giving one row per CDR3 protein. Among roughly 52,000 distinct CDR3 sequences, about a sixth were seen once, and the ten largest hold approximately 2.3%. The sample taken for sequencing was naive CD4+ T cells sorted from blood. Subset noted: naive CD4+ T cells, CD4+CD45RA+CD25-. All receptors come from a female donor with breast cancer.

This clonotype was observed a handful of times. The chain is built from TRBV5-1 and TRBJ2-4; D gene ambiguous. The V end was cut by 0 bases, the J end by 0 bases, with 4 bases between. CDR1 is SGHRS, CDR2 YFSETQ, per germline. The CDR3 totals 14 residues. This chain's CDR3 is CASSLEVAKNIQYF. DNA for the CDR3: TGCGCCAGCAGCTTGGAGGTAGCCAAAAACATTCAGTACTTC.

This clonotype was counted at least ten times. The chain is built from TRBV20-1 and TRBJ2-3; D not certain. The germline V gene has CDR1 DFQATT and CDR2 SNEGSKA (reference sequence). This CDR3 is built from 14 residues. Trimming cost V 4 bases and J 1 base, with 12 bases left between them. The CDR3 sequence is CSAKIGFGTDTQYF. CDR3 DNA: TGCAGTGCTAAAATCGGGTTCGGCACAGATACGCAGTATTTT.

This clonotype was seen ten or more times. This chain joins TRBV9 and TRBJ1-2, with unresolved D. The CDR3 extends over 13 amino acids. CDR1 is SGDLS, CDR2 YYNGEE, per germline. V shed 2 bases and J shed 4 bases, with 9 bases lying between them. CDR3 sequence reads: CASSVPGVYGYTF. For the CDR3, the DNA is TGTGCCAGCAGCGTGCCGGGCGTCTATGGCTACACCTTC.

In this sample, this clonotype turned up many times. The V call is TRBV12-3 or TRBV12-4, the J call TRBJ2-5; D is unclear. Deletions cut 5 bases from V and 7 bases from J, with 14 bases between. The CDR3 length is 13 residues. The CDR3 here is CASSTKAVGTQYF. The CDR3 coding sequence is TGTGCCAGCAGTACGAAGGCGGTCGGGACCCAGTACTTC.

As for this clonotype: Given a much more abundant clone one base away, this may be a read error. As the CDR3 is not closed by the conserved phenylalanine or tryptophan, this likely results from a read error. The V gene is TRBV5-1, the J gene TRBJ2-3, with 8 bases matching TRBD2. The CDR3 has 14 amino acids. The J segment lost 2 bases and the V segment lost 3 bases, leaving 2 bases of the junction unmatched. Germline CDR1 is SGHRS and CDR2 is YFSETQ. CDR3 nucleotide sequence: TGCGCCAGCAGCTCGGGGGGGCACACAGATACGCAGTATTTA. Its protein is CASSSGGHTDTQYL.

This clonotype has just a few counts. The chain recombines TRBV7-2 with TRBJ1-1; TRBD1 aligns across 7 bases. Trimming cost V 5 bases and J 5 bases; bases outside gene matches: 11. The CDR3 length is 15 residues. CDR1 and CDR2 from the germline V gene are SGHTA and FQGNSA. In nucleotides, the CDR3 is TGTGCCAGCAGCCCTTGGCAGGGGGGAAGGACTGAAGCTTTCTTT. As protein: CASSPWQGGRTEAFF.

This clonotype was seen many times. The CDR3 reads CSALGTSGLTYEQYF. CDR3 DNA sequence: TGCAGTGCTCTCGGGACTAGCGGCCTCACCTACGAGCAGTACTTC. The J gene is TRBJ2-7, the V gene TRBV20-1, with 11 bases identical to TRBD2. After removal of 5 bases from V and 2 bases from J, the junction contained 8 bases not matched to a gene. The CDR3 extends over 15 amino acids. Germline CDR1 and CDR2: DFQATT and SNEGSKA (reference sequence).

This clonotype was recorded a few times. The genes are TRBV5-1 and TRBJ2-1; the D is unclear. The CDR3 extends over 15 amino acids. Germline values: CDR1 SGHRS, CDR2 YFSETQ. V lost 2 bases and J 0 bases, leaving 9 bases between the germline ends. The CDR3 bases are TGCGCCAGCAGCTTTTCCACCAGCTCCTACAATGAGCAGTTCTTC. Translation: CASSFSTSSYNEQFF.

The rearrangement links TRBV7-8 to TRBJ2-5; 8 nucleotides align to TRBD2. Trimming took 5 bases from V and 4 from J; bases not matched to a gene: 15. The germline V gene has CDR1 SGHVS and CDR2 FQNEAQ. The CDR3 runs to 17 residues. The CDR3 sequence is CASSPMGRTSRGETQYF. The CDR3 DNA is TGTGCCAGCAGCCCCATGGGGCGGACTAGCAGGGGAGAGACCCAGTACTTC.

The gene calls are TRBV4-2 and TRBJ2-7, with 7 bases matching TRBD2. This CDR3 is 17 amino acids long. Germline V CDR1 and CDR2: LGHNA, YNFKEQ. V lost 1 base, J lost 3 bases, and 12 bases stayed unmatched. The DNA for the CDR3 is TGTGCCAGCAGCCAAGTCGGCTCGGGACTACGCCACTACGAGCAGTACTTC. Translating it yields CASSQVGSGLRHYEQYF.

This clonotype occurred many times. The J gene is TRBJ2-1, the V gene TRBV5-1; tentatively, D is TRBD2 (6 bases). Trimming shortened V by 5 bases and J by 3 bases, and 15 bases separated the two germline ends. The CDR3 has 15 residues. The germline CDR1 and CDR2 sequences are SGHRS and YFSETQ. The CDR3 sequence: CASSYPRDFYNEQFF. The DNA of the CDR3 is TGCGCCAGCAGTTATCCCCGGGACTTCTACAATGAGCAGTTCTTC. The full variable domain, rest sourced from reference TRBV5-1 and TRBJ2-1, is KAGVTQTPRYLIKTRGQQVTLSCSPISGHRSVSWYQQTPGQGLQFLFEYFSETQRNKGNFPGRFSGRQFSNSRSEMNVSTLELGDSALYLCASSYPRDFYNEQFFGPGTRLTVL.

In regard to this clonotype: A much bigger clone sits one base away, suggesting this may be a read error. The gene calls are TRBV5-1 and TRBJ2-1; D is undetermined. The germline CDR1 and CDR2 sequences are SGHRS and YFSETQ. There are 14 residues in the CDR3. V was clipped by 0 bases and J by 6 bases, with 10 bases between them. The CDR3 protein is CASSLGAQPNEQFF. As DNA, the CDR3 is TGCGCCAGCAGCTTGGGGGCCCAACCCAATGAGCAGTTCTTC.

This clonotype was picked up a small number of times. The chain links TRBV5-1 to TRBJ2-5; no reliable D call. Trimming left V 2 bases short and J 3 bases short, with 14 bases between. Germline V gene data show CDR1 as SGHRS and CDR2 as YFSETQ. The CDR3 has 15 residues. This CDR3 is CASSLNGRDEETQYF. Here the CDR3 DNA reads TGCGCCAGCAGCTTAAACGGACGCGATGAAGAGACCCAGTACTTC.

This clonotype was seen repeatedly, ten times or more. This chain connects TRBV7-2 to TRBJ1-3; D gene unclear. The length of the CDR3 is 13 residues. Trimming stripped 4 bases from V and 4 bases from J, with 8 bases between. Germline CDR1 and CDR2: SGHTA and FQGNSA. DNA for the CDR3: TGTGCCAGCAGCTACCTACGCGGAAACACCATATATTTT. Protein product: CASSYLRGNTIYF. Variable domain in full (rest from reference TRBV7-2 and TRBJ1-3): GAGVSQSPSNKVTEKGKDVELRCDPISGHTALYWYRQSLGQGLEFLIYFQGNSAPDKSGLPSDRFSAERTGGSVSTLTIQRTQQEDSAVYLCASSYLRGNTIYFGEGSWLTVV.

The table lists this clonotype with a few counts. V and J are TRBV7-9 and TRBJ2-1; 8 positions agree with TRBD1. The length of the CDR3 is 16 residues. V was pared by 5 bases and J by 6 bases, with 12 bases of the junction left unmatched. CDR1 is SEHNR and CDR2 is FQNEAQ in the germline V gene (reference sequence). The CDR3 sequence is CASSNDRGPPRNEQFF. Here the CDR3 DNA reads TGTGCCAGCAGCAACGACAGGGGACCCCCCCGCAATGAGCAGTTCTTC.

This clonotype was seen more than once but under ten times. The V call is TRBV5-1, the J call TRBJ2-3, with TRBD2 matching over 9 bases. The CDR3 runs 17 residues. The germline CDR1 and CDR2 sequences are SGHRS and YFSETQ. V shed 4 bases and J 12 bases; nucleotides not matched to a gene: 21. Here the CDR3 reads CASSQDPSGTSTDPQYF. CDR3 in DNA: TGCGCCAGCAGCCAAGACCCTAGCGGGACTAGCACAGATCCACAGTATTTT. Looking up the rest from reference TRBV5-1 and TRBJ2-3 gives the full variable domain: KAGVTQTPRYLIKTRGQQVTLSCSPISGHRSVSWYQQTPGQGLQFLFEYFSETQRNKGNFPGRFSGRQFSNSRSEMNVSTLELGDSALYLCASSQDPSGTSTDPQYFGPGTRLTVL.

V is TRBV3-1 and J is TRBJ2-4; D call uncertain. Deletions cut 0 bases from V and 1 base from J, with 7 bases between. From germline, CDR1 is LGHDT and CDR2 YNNKEL (reference sequence). The CDR3 runs to 15 residues. CDR3 sequence (DNA): TGTGCCAGCAGCCAAGATGGAGTGGCCAAAAACATTCAGTACTTC. The encoded protein is CASSQDGVAKNIQYF.

This clonotype showed up just a few times. The chain combines TRBV13 with TRBJ1-6, with D possibly TRBD1 on 6 matching bases. CDR3 size: 14 residues. Deletions cut 5 bases from V and 5 bases from J, with 10 bases between. Germline V lookup: CDR1 PRHDT, CDR2 FYEKMQ (reference sequence). For the CDR3, the DNA is TGTGCCAGCAGCAACCGGGACAATAATTCACCCCTCCACTTT. Its translation is CASSNRDNNSPLHF.

On this clonotype: Relative to the germline gene, one junction end is altered; a read error may explain this. V gene TRBV6-5 combines with J gene TRBJ2-3; D is ambiguous. CDR3 length: 13 amino acids. Germline V gene lookup returns CDR1 MNHEY and CDR2 SVGAGI. The CDR3 bases are TGTGCCAGCAAAGAGCGAAGCACAGATACACAGTATTTT. Residues: CASKERSTDTQYF.

This clonotype was observed at least ten times. The V call is TRBV5-1, the J call TRBJ1-1; D remains ambiguous. CDR1 is SGHRS and CDR2 is YFSETQ in the germline V gene. Trimming removed 4 bases at V and 1 base at J, with 11 bases between. The CDR3 covers 14 residues. The CDR3 is CASSPGPQNTEAFF. The CDR3 DNA reads as TGCGCCAGCAGCCCCGGACCGCAGAACACTGAAGCTTTCTTT.

This clonotype appeared many times. The chain uses TRBV5-1 and TRBJ2-7; D might be TRBD1 or TRBD2, each matching 7 bases. V lost 3 bases and J 2 bases, leaving 12 bases between the germline ends. The CDR3 consists of 14 residues. The V gene's germline CDR1 is SGHRS and CDR2 YFSETQ. The CDR3 DNA sequence: TGCGCCAGCAGCTCCAGGGGGGGAACCTACGAGCAGTACTTC. This encodes CASSSRGGTYEQYF.

There are many counts of this clonotype. The V gene is TRBV12-3 or TRBV12-4, the J gene TRBJ1-5; 7 bases are shared with TRBD1. The CDR3 runs 14 residues. Losses at the gene ends were 4 bases for V and 4 bases for J; bases not matched to a gene: 4. In nucleotides, the CDR3 is TGTGCCAGCAGTTACGGGACAGCGAATCAGCCCCAGCATTTT. Amino acid sequence: CASSYGTANQPQHF.

The table lists this clonotype with a few counts. The chain links TRBV7-9 to TRBJ1-5; the D is unclear. Deletions cut 11 bases from V and 1 base from J, with 15 bases between. Per germline, CDR1 SEHNR and CDR2 FQNEAQ (reference sequence). This CDR3 is 14 amino acids long. CDR3: CAGGRAESNQPQHF. As DNA, the CDR3 is TGTGCCGGCGGACGTGCCGAAAGCAATCAGCCCCAGCATTTT.

Only a few counts were recorded for this clonotype. The chain recombines TRBV7-9 with TRBJ1-2, with D unresolved. V was shortened by 1 base and J by 0 bases, with 9 bases between the two germline ends. CDR3 length equals 15 residues. Germline V gene sequence: CDR1 SEHNR, CDR2 FQNEAQ (reference sequence). CDR3 nucleotides: TGTGCCAGCAGCTTAGGGGCGAGAGCTAACTATGGCTACACCTTC. Encoded protein: CASSLGARANYGYTF.

This clonotype was counted ten times or more. The V call is TRBV5-1, the J call TRBJ2-3; D gene uncertain. Trimming took off 5 bases at V and 1 base at J, with 8 bases between the two ends. This CDR3 is built from 13 residues. Germline V gene lookup returns CDR1 SGHRS and CDR2 YFSETQ. DNA of the CDR3: TGCGCCAGCAGTACCGAGGGCACAGATACGCAGTATTTT. Translation: CASSTEGTDTQYF.

CDR3 nucleotides: TGTGCCAGCAGCCAAGATTTGGCGGGCCTAGCGGGGTCAGATACGCAGTATTTT. It yields the protein CASSQDLAGLAGSDTQYF. The rearrangement uses TRBV4-2 and TRBJ2-3; 9 bases match TRBD2. The J segment lost 4 bases and the V segment lost 0 bases, leaving 11 bases of the junction unmatched. The germline V gene encodes CDR1 LGHNA and CDR2 YNFKEQ. The CDR3 length is 18 residues.

This clonotype was counted only a few times. This chain links TRBV7-9 with TRBJ2-5, with D unresolved. Trimming shortened V by 5 bases and J by 4 bases, and 11 bases separated the two germline ends. This CDR3 has 13 amino acids. Germline values: CDR1 SEHNR, CDR2 FQNEAQ (reference sequence). CDR3 loop: CASSLVVGETQYF. For the CDR3, the DNA is TGTGCCAGCAGCCTAGTTGTAGGAGAGACCCAGTACTTC.

At least ten counts were recorded for this clonotype. The chain employs TRBV19 and TRBJ1-5; D is possibly TRBD1 (6 bases). In germline, CDR1 is LNHDA, CDR2 SQIVND (reference sequence). V shed 6 bases and J shed 4 bases, with 10 bases lying between them. CDR3 length: 13 amino acids. The CDR3 sequence: CASRTGLNQPQHF. CDR3 coding DNA: TGTGCCAGTAGAACAGGGCTTAATCAGCCCCAGCATTTT.

This sequence joins TRBV6-5 and TRBJ2-7, with D perhaps matching TRBD1 or TRBD2 (5 bases each). With 5 bases removed from V and 2 bases from J, the gap between germline ends came to 25 bases. Germline CDR1 and CDR2: MNHEY and SVGAGI. This CDR3 contains 18 residues. The CDR3 loop is CASSLTGPVGSVPYEQYF. Written as DNA, the CDR3 is TGTGCCAGCAGTCTAACGGGACCGGTGGGGTCGGTGCCCTACGAGCAGTACTTC.

This clonotype was recorded a few times. The V call is TRBV6-2 or TRBV6-3, the J call TRBJ1-5; weak D call: TRBD1 (6 bases). Germline V gene sequence: CDR1 MNHEY, CDR2 SVGEGT. V lost 6 bases, J lost 5 bases, and 20 bases lay in between. The CDR3 is 16 amino acids. As DNA, the CDR3 is TGTGCCAGCAGCTCATCGACCCGGGACATTTATCAGCCCCAGCATTTT. Protein: CASSSSTRDIYQPQHF.